This TCR beta chain derives from a study of vaccination and CD4 T cells after COVID-19. Turning to the study itself: Control cultures used a CEFX viral epitope pool, an HIV-1 Nef peptide pool, or no peptide.

CDR1 is MNHNS, CDR2 SASEGT, per germline. V gave up 6 bases and J gave up 8 bases; unmatched junction bases: 7. The CDR3 runs to 15 residues. Study-wide findings and caveats: Relatively few convalescent patients were studied, without early post-infection timepoints.

An Oncomine TCR Beta short-read assay was used to sequence the DNA from cultured CD4+ T cells. TCRdb fed the PCR reads into MiXCR, producing one record per CDR3 protein. The data contain about 8,400 distinct CDR3 sequences, 61% of them singletons. Treatment in this sample: roughly ten-day PBMC culture with coronavirus spike peptide pools or control peptides (ViraFEST assay). Positive PCR dates covered March to December 2020, before US Alpha, Beta and Delta variants. Comments on this clonotype: Its antigen is not known.

The genes are TRBV6-1 and TRBJ2-1; 13 bases line up with TRBD2. The TCR comes from a human donor who had recovered from COVID-19. The sequencing input was CD4+ T cells from blood, cultured in vitro. The CDR3 sequence is CASRSGTSGIHEQFF. In DNA form, the CDR3 reads TGTGCCAGCAGATCCGGGACTAGCGGGATTCATGAGCAGTTCTTC.